Described below is a single TCR beta chain sequence and its context. Antigen unknown. The entry originates in a study of shared clonotypes between healthy human individuals. Study details: Three CD4 naive, three CD4 memory, two CD8 naive and one CD8 memory plate were used per donor.

Notes on the study in general: Non-shared clonotypes displayed generation probabilities falling below those of clonotypes present in all four donors. Apart from blood, nothing was sampled; tissue repertoires likely differ.

The CDR3 consists of 13 residues. Germline values: CDR1 SGHAT, CDR2 FQNNGV. Trimming shortened V by 2 bases and J by 0 bases, and 4 bases separated the two germline ends. Measured with immunoSEQ multiplex PCR; TCRdb has only the in-frame clones, and not every one. The profile covers about 1,500,000 clones, with around 97% appearing a single time and more than 0.9% taken by the ten largest. Sample: naive CD4+ T cells sorted from blood. Sample subset: CD45RA+ positively selected. V and J are TRBV11-2 and TRBJ2-5; no firm D call. The receptor comes from a man younger than 45 in good health. The CDR3 reads CASSLRYQETQYF. DNA for the CDR3: TGTGCCAGCAGCTTACGGTACCAAGAGACCCAGTACTTC.